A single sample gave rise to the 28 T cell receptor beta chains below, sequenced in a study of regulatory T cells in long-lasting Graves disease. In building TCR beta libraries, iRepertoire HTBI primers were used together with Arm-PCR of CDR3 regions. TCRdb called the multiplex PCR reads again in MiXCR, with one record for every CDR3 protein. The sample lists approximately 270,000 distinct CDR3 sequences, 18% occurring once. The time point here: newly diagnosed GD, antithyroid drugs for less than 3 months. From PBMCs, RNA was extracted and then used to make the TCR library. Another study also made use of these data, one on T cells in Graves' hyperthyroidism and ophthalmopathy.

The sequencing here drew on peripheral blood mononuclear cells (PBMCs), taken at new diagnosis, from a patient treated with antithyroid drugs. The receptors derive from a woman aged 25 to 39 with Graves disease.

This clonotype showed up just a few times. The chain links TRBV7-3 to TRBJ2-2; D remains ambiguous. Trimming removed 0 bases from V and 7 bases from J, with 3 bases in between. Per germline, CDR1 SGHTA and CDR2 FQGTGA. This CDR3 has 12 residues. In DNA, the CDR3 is TGTGCCAGCAGCTTAACAAACGGGGAGCTGTTTTTT. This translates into CASSLTNGELFF.

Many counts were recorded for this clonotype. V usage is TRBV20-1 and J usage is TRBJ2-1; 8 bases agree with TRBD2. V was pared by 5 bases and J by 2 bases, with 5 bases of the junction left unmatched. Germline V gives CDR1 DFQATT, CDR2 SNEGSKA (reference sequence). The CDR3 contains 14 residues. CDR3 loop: CSAPAGGTYNEQFF. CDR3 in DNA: TGCAGTGCTCCCGCGGGGGGAACCTACAATGAGCAGTTCTTC.

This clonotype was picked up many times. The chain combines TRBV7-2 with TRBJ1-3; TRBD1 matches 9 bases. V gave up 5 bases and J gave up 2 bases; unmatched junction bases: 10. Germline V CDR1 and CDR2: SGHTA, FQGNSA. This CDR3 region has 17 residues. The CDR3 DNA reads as TGTGCCAGCAGCCTAGGACAGGGGCTTAAAACTGGAAACACCATATATTTT. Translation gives CASSLGQGLKTGNTIYF.

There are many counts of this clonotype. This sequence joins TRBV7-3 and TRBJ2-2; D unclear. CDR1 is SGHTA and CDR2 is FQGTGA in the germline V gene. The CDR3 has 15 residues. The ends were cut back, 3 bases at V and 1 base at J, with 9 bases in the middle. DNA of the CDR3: TGTGCCAGCAGCTTTAGGGTGGGGAACACCGGGGAGCTGTTTTTT. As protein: CASSFRVGNTGELFF.

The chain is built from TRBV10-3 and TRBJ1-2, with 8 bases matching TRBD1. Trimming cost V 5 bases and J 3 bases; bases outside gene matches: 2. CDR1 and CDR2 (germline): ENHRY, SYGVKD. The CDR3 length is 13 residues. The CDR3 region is CAISPGQDYGYTF. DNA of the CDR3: TGTGCCATCAGTCCGGGACAGGACTATGGCTACACCTTC.

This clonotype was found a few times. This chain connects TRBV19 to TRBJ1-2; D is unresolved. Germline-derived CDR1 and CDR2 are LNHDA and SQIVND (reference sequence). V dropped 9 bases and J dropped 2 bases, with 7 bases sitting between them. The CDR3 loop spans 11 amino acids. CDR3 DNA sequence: TGTGCCAGCGAAGACAACTATGGCTACACCTTC. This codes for CASEDNYGYTF.

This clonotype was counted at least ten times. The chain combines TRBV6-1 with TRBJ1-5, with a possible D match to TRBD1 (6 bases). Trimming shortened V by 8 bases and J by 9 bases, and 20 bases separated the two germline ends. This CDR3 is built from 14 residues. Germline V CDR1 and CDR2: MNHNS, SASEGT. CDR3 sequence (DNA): TGTGCCAGCTGCCCCACAGAGGGGGGAAGGCCCCAGCATTTT. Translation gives CASCPTEGGRPQHF.

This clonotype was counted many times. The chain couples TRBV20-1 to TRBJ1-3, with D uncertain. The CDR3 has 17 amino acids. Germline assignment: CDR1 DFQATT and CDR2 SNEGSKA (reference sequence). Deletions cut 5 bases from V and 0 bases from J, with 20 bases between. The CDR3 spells CSAPPPGSTTSGNTIYF. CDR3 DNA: TGCAGTGCTCCCCCCCCGGGCTCCACTACCTCTGGAAACACCATATATTTT.

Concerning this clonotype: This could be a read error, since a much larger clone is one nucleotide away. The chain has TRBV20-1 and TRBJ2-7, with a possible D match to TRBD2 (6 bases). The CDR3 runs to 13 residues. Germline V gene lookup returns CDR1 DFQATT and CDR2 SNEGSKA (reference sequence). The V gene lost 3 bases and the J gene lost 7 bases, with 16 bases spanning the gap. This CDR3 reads CSASGDSYNEQYF. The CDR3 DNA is TGCAGTGCTAGCGGGGACTCCTACAATGAGCAGTACTTC.

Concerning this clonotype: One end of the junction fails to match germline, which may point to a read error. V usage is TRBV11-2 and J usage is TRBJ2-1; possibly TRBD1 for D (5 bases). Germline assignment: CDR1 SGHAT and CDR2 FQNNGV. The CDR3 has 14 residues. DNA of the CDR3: TGTGCCAGCAGTCCAAACCCCAGGGCGGAAGAGCGGTTCTTC. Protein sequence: CASSPNPRAEERFF.

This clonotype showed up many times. The CDR3 is CASSLARGKGNEQFF. The CDR3 nucleotides read TGTGCCAGCAGCTTAGCGCGTGGCAAAGGGAATGAGCAGTTCTTC. The chain couples TRBV11-1 to TRBJ2-1, with D unclear. V lost 0 bases, J lost 7 bases, and 13 bases lay in between. CDR3 length equals 15 residues. The germline V gene encodes CDR1 SGHAT and CDR2 FQDESV (reference sequence).

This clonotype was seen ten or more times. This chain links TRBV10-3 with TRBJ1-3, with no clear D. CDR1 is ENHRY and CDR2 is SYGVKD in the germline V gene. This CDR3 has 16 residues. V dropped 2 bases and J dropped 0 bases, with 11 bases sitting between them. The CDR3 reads CAISEHSSPSGNTIYF. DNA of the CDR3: TGTGCCATCAGTGAGCATTCAAGTCCCTCTGGAAACACCATATATTTT.

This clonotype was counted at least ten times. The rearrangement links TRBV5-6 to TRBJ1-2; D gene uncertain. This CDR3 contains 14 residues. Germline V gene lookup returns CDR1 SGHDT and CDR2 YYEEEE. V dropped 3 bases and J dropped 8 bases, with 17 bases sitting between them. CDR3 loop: CASSSVGRREGYTF. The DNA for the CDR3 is TGTGCCAGCAGCTCCGTCGGTAGACGCGAGGGCTACACCTTC.

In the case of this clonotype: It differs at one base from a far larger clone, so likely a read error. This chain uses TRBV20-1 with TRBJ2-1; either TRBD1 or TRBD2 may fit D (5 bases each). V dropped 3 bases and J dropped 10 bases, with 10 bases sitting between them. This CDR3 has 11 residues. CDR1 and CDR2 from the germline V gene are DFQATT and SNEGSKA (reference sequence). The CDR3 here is CSASTGDEQFF. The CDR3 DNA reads TGCAGTGCTAGTACCGGGGACGAGCAGTTCTTC.

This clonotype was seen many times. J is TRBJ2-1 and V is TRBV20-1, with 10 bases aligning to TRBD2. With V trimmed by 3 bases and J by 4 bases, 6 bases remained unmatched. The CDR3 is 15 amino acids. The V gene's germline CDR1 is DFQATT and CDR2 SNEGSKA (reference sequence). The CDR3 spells CSARKRGGPYNEQFF. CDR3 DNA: TGCAGTGCTAGGAAGCGGGGGGGCCCGTACAATGAGCAGTTCTTC.

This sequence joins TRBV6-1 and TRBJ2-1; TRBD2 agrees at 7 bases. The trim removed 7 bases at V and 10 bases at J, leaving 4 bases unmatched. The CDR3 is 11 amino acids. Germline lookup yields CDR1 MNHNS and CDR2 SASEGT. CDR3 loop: CASNDGGEQFF. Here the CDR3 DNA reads TGTGCCAGCAATGACGGGGGGGAGCAGTTCTTC.

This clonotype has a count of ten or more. The CDR3 loop is CASSLAQGRDGYTF. In DNA, the CDR3 is TGTGCCAGCAGTTTAGCGCAGGGTCGGGACGGCTACACCTTC. The chain carries TRBV27 and TRBJ1-2, with TRBD1 as a possible D gene (5 bases). Per the germline V gene, CDR1 is MNHEY and CDR2 is SMNVEV (reference sequence). Trimming pared 2 bases from V and 8 bases from J, leaving 15 bases between. This CDR3 is 14 amino acids long.

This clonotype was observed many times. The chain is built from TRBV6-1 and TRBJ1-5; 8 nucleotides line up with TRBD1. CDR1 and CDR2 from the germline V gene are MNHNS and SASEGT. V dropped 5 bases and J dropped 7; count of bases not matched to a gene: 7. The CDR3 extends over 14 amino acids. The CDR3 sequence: CASSRDRMGQPQHF. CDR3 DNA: TGTGCCAGCAGTAGGGACAGGATGGGGCAGCCCCAGCATTTT.

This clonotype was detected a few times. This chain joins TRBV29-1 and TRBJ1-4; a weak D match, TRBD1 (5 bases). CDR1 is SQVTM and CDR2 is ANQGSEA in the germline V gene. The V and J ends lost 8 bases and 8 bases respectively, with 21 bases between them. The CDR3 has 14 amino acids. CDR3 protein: CSPGRSGRSEKLFF. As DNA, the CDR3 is TGCAGCCCAGGACGGTCAGGGCGGTCGGAAAAACTGTTTTTT. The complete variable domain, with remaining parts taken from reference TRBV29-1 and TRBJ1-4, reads SAVISQKPSRDICQRGTSLTIQCQVDSQVTMMFWYRQQPGQSLTLIATANQGSEATYESGFVIDKFPISRPNLTFSTLTVSNMSPEDSSIYLCSPGRSGRSEKLFFGSGTQLSVL.

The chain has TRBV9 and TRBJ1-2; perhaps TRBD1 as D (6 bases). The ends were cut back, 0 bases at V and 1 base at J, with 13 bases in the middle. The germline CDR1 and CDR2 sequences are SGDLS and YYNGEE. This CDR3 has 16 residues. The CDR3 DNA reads TGTGCCAGCAGCGTAGGTCAGGGGCGGCGTAACTATGGCTACACCTTC. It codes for CASSVGQGRRNYGYTF.

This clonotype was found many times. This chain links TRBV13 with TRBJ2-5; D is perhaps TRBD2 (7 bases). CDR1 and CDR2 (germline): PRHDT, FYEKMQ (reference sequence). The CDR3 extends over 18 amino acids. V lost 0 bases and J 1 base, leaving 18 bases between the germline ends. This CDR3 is CASSLGGGHLEGQETQYF. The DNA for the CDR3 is TGTGCCAGCAGCTTAGGCGGGGGGCATCTCGAGGGCCAAGAGACCCAGTACTTC. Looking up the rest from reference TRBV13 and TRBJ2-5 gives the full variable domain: AAGVIQSPRHLIKEKRETATLKCYPIPRHDTVYWYQQGPGQDPQFLISFYEKMQSDKGSIPDRFSAQQFSDYHSELNMSSLELGDSALYFCASSLGGGHLEGQETQYFGPGTRLLVL.

The CDR3 DNA follows: TGTGCCAGCAGCCCCCGACCGGGACAGAACACTGAAGCTTTCTTT. It yields the protein CASSPRPGQNTEAFF. The V and J genes are TRBV7-2 and TRBJ1-1; D perhaps matches TRBD1 (6 bases). The length of the CDR3 is 15 residues. Germline V gene lookup returns CDR1 SGHTA and CDR2 FQGNSA. V was cut by 5 bases and J by 1 base, with 14 bases left in between. Drawing the rest from reference TRBV7-2 and TRBJ1-1, the complete variable domain is GAGVSQSPSNKVTEKGKDVELRCDPISGHTALYWYRQSLGQGLEFLIYFQGNSAPDKSGLPSDRFSAERTGGSVSTLTIQRTQQEDSAVYLCASSPRPGQNTEAFFGQGTRLTVV.

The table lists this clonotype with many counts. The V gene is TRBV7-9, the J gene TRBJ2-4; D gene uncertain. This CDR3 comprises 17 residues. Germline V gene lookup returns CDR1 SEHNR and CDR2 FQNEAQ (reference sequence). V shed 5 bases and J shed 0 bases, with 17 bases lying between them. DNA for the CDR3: TGTGCCAGCAGCGGAACCGGCCAACTTTTAGCCAAAAACATTCAGTACTTC. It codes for CASSGTGQLLAKNIQYF.

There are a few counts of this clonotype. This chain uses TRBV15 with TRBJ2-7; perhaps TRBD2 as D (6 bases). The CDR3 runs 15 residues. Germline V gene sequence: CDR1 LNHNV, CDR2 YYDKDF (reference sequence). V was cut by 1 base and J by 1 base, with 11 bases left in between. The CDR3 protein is CATSRGGVSSYEQYF. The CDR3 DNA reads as TGTGCCACCAGCAGAGGGGGGGTTAGTTCCTACGAGCAGTACTTC.

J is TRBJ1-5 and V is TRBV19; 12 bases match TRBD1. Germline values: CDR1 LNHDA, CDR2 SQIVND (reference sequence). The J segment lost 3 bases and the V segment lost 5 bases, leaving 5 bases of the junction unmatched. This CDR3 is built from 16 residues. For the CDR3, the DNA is TGTGCCAGTAGTCCGGGGACAGGGGGCTACAATCAGCCCCAGCATTTT. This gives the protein CASSPGTGGYNQPQHF.

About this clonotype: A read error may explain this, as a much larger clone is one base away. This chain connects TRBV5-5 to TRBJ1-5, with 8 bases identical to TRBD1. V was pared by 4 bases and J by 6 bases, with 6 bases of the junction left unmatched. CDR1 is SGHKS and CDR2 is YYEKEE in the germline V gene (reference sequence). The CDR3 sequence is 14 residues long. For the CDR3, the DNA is TGTGCCAGCAGCACCGGGACAGGCGGTCAGCCCCAGCATTTT. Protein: CASSTGTGGQPQHF.

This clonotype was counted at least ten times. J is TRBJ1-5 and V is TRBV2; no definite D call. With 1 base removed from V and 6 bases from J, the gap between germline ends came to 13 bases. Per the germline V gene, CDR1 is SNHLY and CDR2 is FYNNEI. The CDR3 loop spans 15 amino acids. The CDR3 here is CASSEEGRFTQPQHF. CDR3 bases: TGTGCCAGCAGTGAAGAGGGCAGATTTACTCAGCCCCAGCATTTT. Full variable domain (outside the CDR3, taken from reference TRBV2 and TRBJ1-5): EPEVTQTPSHQVTQMGQEVILRCVPISNHLYFYWYRQILGQKVEFLVSFYNNEISEKSEIFDDQFSVERPDGSNFTLKIRSTKLEDSAMYFCASSEEGRFTQPQHFGDGTRLSIL.

CDR3 sequence reads: CASTSGTSGRAVETQYF. The CDR3 DNA sequence: TGTGCCAGCACCTCCGGGACTAGCGGGAGGGCCGTCGAGACCCAGTACTTC. The chain has TRBV2 and TRBJ2-5; 16 positions agree with TRBD2. Germline loops: CDR1 SNHLY, CDR2 FYNNEI. The V and J ends lost 7 bases and 5 bases, in that order; junction bases with no gene match: 10. The CDR3 contains 17 residues.